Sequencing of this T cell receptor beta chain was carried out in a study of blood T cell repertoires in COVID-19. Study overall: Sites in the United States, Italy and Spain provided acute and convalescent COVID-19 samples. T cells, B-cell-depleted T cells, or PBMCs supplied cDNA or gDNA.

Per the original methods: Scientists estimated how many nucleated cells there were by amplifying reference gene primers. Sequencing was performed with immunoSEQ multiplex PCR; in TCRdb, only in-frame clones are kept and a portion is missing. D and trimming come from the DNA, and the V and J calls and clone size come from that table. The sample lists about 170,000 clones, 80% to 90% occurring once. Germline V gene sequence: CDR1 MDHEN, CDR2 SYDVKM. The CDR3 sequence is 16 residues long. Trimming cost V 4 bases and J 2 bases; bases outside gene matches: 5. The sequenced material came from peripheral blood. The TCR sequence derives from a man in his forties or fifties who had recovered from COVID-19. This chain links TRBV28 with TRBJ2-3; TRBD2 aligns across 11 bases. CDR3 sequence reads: CASSSGTSGNTDTQYF. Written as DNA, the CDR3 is TGTGCCAGCAGTTCGGGGACTAGCGGAAACACAGATACGCAGTATTTT.